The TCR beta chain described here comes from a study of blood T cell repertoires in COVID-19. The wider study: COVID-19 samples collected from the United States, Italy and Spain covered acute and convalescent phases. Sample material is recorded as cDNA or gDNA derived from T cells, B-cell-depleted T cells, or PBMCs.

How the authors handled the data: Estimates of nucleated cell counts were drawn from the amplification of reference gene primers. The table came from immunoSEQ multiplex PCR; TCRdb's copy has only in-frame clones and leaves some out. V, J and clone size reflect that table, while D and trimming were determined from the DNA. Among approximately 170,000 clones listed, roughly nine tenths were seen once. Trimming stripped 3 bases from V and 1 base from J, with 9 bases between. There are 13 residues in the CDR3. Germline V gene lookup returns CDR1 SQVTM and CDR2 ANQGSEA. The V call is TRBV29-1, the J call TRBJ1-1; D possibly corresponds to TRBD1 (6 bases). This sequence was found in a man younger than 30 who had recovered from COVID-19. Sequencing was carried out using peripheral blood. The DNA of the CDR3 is TGCAGCGTTGATCAGGGGCCGAACACTGAAGCTTTCTTT. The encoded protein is CSVDQGPNTEAFF.